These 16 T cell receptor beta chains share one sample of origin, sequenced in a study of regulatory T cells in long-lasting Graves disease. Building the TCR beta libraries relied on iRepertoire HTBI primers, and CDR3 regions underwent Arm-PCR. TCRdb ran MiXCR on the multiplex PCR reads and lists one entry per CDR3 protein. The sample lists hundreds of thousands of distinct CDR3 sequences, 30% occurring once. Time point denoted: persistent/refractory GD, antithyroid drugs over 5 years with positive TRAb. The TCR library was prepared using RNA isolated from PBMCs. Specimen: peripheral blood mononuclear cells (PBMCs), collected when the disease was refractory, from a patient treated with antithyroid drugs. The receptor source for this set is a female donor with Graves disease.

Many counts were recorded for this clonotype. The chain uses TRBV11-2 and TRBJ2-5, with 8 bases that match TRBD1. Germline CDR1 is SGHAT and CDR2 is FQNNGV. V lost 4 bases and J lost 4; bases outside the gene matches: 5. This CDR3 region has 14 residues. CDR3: CASSSGQGGETQYF. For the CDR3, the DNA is TGTGCCAGCAGCTCTGGACAGGGAGGAGAGACCCAGTACTTC.

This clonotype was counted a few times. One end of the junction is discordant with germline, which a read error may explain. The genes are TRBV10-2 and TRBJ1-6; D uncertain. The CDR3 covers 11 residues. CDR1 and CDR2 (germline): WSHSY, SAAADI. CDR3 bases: TGTGCCAGCAGTGAAAACTCACCCCTCCACTTT. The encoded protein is CASSENSPLHF.

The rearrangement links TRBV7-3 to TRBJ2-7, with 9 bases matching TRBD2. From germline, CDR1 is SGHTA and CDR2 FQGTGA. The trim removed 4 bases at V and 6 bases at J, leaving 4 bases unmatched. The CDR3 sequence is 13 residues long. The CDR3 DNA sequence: TGTGCCAGCAGCTCTAGCGGGAATGGCGAGCAGTACTTC. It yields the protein CASSSSGNGEQYF.

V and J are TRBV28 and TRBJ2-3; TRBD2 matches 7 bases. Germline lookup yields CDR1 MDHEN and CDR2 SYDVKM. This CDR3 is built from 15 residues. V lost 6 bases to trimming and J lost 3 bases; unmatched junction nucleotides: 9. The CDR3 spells CASSLRGESTDTQYF. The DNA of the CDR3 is TGTGCCAGCAGCCTCCGGGGGGAGTCGACAGATACGCAGTATTTT.

CDR3 nucleotides: TGCAGTGCTAGGTCTCGGGGTGGCAAAAACATTCAGTACTTC. Its protein product is CSARSRGGKNIQYF. This chain joins TRBV20-1 and TRBJ2-4; the D gene is possibly TRBD2 (5 bases). Trimming removed 3 bases from V and 3 bases from J, with 12 bases in between. The CDR3 has 14 residues. Germline assignment: CDR1 DFQATT and CDR2 SNEGSKA (reference sequence).

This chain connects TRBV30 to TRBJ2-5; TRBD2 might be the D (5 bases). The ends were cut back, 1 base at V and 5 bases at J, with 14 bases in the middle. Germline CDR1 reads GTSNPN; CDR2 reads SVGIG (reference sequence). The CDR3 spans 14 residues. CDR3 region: CAWSAMARGETQYF. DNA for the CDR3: TGTGCCTGGAGTGCCATGGCCCGAGGGGAGACCCAGTACTTC.

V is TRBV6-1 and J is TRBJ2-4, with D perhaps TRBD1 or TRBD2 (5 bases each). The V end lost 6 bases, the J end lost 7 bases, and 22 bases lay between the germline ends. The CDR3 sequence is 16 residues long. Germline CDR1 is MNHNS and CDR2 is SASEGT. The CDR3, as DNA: TGTGCCAGCAGGCCCATAGTGGGGGAATCTTGGAACATTCAGTACTTC. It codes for CASRPIVGESWNIQYF.

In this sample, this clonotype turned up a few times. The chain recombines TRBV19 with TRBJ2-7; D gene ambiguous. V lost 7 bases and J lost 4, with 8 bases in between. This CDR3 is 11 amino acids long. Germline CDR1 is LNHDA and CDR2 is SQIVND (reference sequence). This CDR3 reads CASKNAYEQYF. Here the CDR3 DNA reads TGTGCCAGTAAAAATGCTTACGAGCAGTACTTC.

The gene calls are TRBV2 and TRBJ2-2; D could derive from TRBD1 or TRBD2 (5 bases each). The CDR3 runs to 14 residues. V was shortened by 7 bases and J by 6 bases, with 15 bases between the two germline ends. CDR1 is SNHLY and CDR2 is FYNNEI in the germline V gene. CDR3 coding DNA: TGTGCCAGCACCGAAGTTGAGGGGCCCGGGGAGCTGTTTTTT. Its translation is CASTEVEGPGELFF. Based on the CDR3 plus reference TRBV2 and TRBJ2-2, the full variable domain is EPEVTQTPSHQVTQMGQEVILRCVPISNHLYFYWYRQILGQKVEFLVSFYNNEISEKSEIFDDQFSVERPDGSNFTLKIRSTKLEDSAMYFCASTEVEGPGELFFGEGSRLTVL.

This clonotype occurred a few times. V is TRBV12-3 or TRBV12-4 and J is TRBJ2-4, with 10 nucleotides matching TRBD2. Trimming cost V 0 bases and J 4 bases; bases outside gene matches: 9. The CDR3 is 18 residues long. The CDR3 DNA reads TGTGCCAGCAGTTTAGCGACTATACTAGCGGGGAGAAAAAACATTCAGTACTTC. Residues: CASSLATILAGRKNIQYF.

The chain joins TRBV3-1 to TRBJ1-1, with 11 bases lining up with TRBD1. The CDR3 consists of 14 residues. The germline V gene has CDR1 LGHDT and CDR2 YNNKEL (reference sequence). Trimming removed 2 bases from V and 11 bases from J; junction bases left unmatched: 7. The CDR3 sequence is CASSQPHRDRGAFF. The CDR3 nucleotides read TGTGCCAGCAGCCAACCCCACAGGGACAGGGGGGCTTTCTTT.

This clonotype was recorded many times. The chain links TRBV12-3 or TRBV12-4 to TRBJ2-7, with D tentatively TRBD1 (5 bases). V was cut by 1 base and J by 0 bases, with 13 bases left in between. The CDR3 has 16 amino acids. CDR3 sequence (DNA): TGTGCCAGCAGTTTAGGGTGGGGCCAGAGCTCCTACGAGCAGTACTTC. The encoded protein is CASSLGWGQSSYEQYF.

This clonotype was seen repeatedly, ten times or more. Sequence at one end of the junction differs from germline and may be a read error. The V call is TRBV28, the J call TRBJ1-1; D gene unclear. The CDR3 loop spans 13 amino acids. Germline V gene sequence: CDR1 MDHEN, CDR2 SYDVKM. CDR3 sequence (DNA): TGTGCCAGCAGTTTAACTAAGGCCCCAAAAGCGGACTTT. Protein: CASSLTKAPKADF.

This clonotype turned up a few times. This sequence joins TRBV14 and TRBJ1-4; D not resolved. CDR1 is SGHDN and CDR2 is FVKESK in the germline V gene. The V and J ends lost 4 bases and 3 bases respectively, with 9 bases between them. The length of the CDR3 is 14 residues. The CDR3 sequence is CASSPMGPNEKLFF. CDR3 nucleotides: TGTGCCAGCAGCCCCATGGGCCCTAATGAAAAACTGTTTTTT.

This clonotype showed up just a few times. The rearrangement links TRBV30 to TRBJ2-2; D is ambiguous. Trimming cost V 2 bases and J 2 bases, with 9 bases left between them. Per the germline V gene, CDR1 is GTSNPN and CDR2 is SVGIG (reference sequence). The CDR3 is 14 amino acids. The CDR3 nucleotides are TGTGCCTGGAGTCCACCTGTAAACACCGGGGAGCTGTTTTTT. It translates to CAWSPPVNTGELFF. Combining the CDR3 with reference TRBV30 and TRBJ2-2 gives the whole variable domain SQTIHQWPATLVQPVGSPLSLECTVEGTSNPNLYWYRQAAGRGLQLLFYSVGIGQISSEVPQNLSASRPQDRQFILSSKKLLLSDSGFYLCAWSPPVNTGELFFGEGSRLTVL.

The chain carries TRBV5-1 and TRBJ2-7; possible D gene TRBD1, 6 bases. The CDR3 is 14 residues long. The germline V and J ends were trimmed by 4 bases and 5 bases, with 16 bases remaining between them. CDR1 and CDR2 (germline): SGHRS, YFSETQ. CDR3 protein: CASSGTAGVNEQYF. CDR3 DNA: TGCGCCAGCAGCGGAACCGCAGGGGTTAACGAGCAGTACTTC.